This is a list of T cell receptor beta chains from one sample in a study of OX40 agonist ivuxolimab in advanced cancers. Generated by immunoSEQ multiplex PCR, the TCRdb table keeps only in-frame clones and is missing some. The sample has about 80,000 clones; roughly 90% are singletons. This sample comprised CD4+ or CD8+ T cells sorted from blood, obtained in a trial of the OX40 agonist ivuxolimab. The receptors shown here come from an adult with an advanced solid tumor such as melanoma, head and neck, liver or kidney cancer. The CDR3 runs from the conserved cysteine through the conserved F or W. A D gene is named only where the DNA matches it firmly. Size is stated for part of the rows, as once, few or many counts, or as a class when the clone is expanded.

j_call: TRBJ2-7; clone_size: NA; v_call: TRBV18; d_call: NA; cdr3_aa: CASSPAVGTGGPGYEQYF; cdr3_nt: TGTGCCAGCTCACCAGCGGTTGGGACCGGAGGTCCGGGGTACGAGCAGTACTTC
j_call: TRBJ2-1; clone_size: NA; v_call: TRBV15; d_call: NA; cdr3_aa: CATRQELNNEQFF; cdr3_nt: TGTGCCACCAGACAGGAGTTGAACAATGAGCAGTTCTTC
j_call: TRBJ2-4; clone_size: NA; v_call: TRBV4-3; d_call: NA; cdr3_aa: CASSRHYQNGATQYYKNIQYF; cdr3_nt: TGCGCCAGCAGCCGACATTACCAGAACGGGGCGACACAGTATTACAAAAACATTCAGTACTTC
j_call: TRBJ2-1; clone_size: NA; v_call: TRBV29-1; d_call: NA; cdr3_aa: CSVDSLATYNEQFF; cdr3_nt: TGCAGCGTTGATTCCCTAGCCACCTACAATGAGCAGTTCTTC
j_call: TRBJ1-1; clone_size: NA; v_call: TRBV9; d_call: NA; cdr3_aa: CASSVEWNTEAFF; cdr3_nt: TGTGCCAGCAGCGTAGAGTGGAACACTGAAGCTTTCTTT
j_call: TRBJ2-3; clone_size: NA; v_call: TRBV28; d_call: NA; cdr3_aa: CASSRPGTDTQYF; cdr3_nt: TGTGCCAGCAGCAGACCAGGGACAGATACGCAGTATTTT
j_call: TRBJ2-7; clone_size: NA; v_call: TRBV28; d_call: NA; cdr3_aa: CASRSPGRSYEQYF; cdr3_nt: TGTGCCAGCAGATCACCGGGACGGAGCTACGAGCAGTACTTC
j_call: TRBJ1-1; clone_size: NA; v_call: TRBV29-1; d_call: NA; cdr3_aa: CSVTETNTEAFF; cdr3_nt: TGCAGCGTTACTGAAACGAACACTGAAGCTTTCTTT
j_call: TRBJ1-3; clone_size: once; v_call: TRBV19; d_call: NA; cdr3_aa: CASMASDSSGNTIYF; cdr3_nt: TGTGCCAGTATGGCCAGTGATAGCTCTGGAAACACCATATATTTT
j_call: TRBJ2-3; clone_size: NA; v_call: TRBV7-8; d_call: TRBD2; cdr3_aa: CASSPLPTSGRVVTRDTQYF; cdr3_nt: TGTGCCAGCAGCCCGCTGCCGACTAGCGGGAGGGTTGTTACGAGGGATACGCAGTATTTT
j_call: TRBJ2-7; clone_size: once; v_call: TRBV6-5; d_call: TRBD2; cdr3_aa: CASSYSSGSYEQYF; cdr3_nt: TGTGCCAGCAGTTACTCTAGCGGGAGCTACGAGCAGTACTTC
j_call: TRBJ1-1; clone_size: NA; v_call: TRBV10-3; d_call: TRBD1; cdr3_aa: CAISPTGGGEAFF; cdr3_nt: TGTGCCATCAGCCCGACAGGGGGGGGTGAAGCTTTCTTT
j_call: TRBJ1-3; clone_size: NA; v_call: TRBV18; d_call: NA; cdr3_aa: CASSPSGFGNTIYF; cdr3_nt: TGTGCCAGCTCACCTTCAGGGTTCGGAAACACCATATATTTT
j_call: TRBJ1-2; clone_size: once; v_call: TRBV6-5; d_call: NA; cdr3_aa: CASSYSTGGDYGYTF; cdr3_nt: TGTGCCAGCAGTTACTCGACAGGAGGAGACTATGGCTACACCTTC
j_call: TRBJ2-7; clone_size: NA; v_call: TRBV11-2; d_call: NA; cdr3_aa: CASRAGYRESYEQYF; cdr3_nt: TGTGCCAGCAGGGCCGGCTACAGGGAGTCCTACGAGCAGTACTTC
j_call: TRBJ2-3; clone_size: NA; v_call: TRBV15; d_call: TRBD2; cdr3_aa: CATSRDEAGGTYTQYF; cdr3_nt: TGTGCCACCAGCAGAGATGAAGCGGGAGGCACTTATACGCAGTATTTT
j_call: TRBJ2-5; clone_size: NA; v_call: TRBV6-5; d_call: NA; cdr3_aa: CASSYQVAQETQYF; cdr3_nt: TGTGCCAGCAGTTACCAGGTGGCCCAAGAGACCCAGTACTTC
j_call: TRBJ1-1; clone_size: NA; v_call: TRBV30; d_call: NA; cdr3_aa: CAWSARPEQVEAFF; cdr3_nt: TGTGCCTGGAGTGCCCGGCCTGAACAGGTTGAAGCTTTCTTT
j_call: TRBJ2-5; clone_size: NA; v_call: TRBV5-6; d_call: NA; cdr3_aa: CASSRGQQETQYF; cdr3_nt: TGTGCCAGCAGCCGCGGACAGCAAGAGACCCAGTACTTC
j_call: TRBJ2-3; clone_size: NA; v_call: TRBV7-3; d_call: TRBD2; cdr3_aa: CASSPPGSGSSDTQYF; cdr3_nt: TGTGCCAGCAGCCCACCAGGGAGCGGGAGTTCTGATACGCAGTATTTT
j_call: TRBJ1-2; clone_size: NA; v_call: TRBV10-1; d_call: NA; cdr3_aa: CASSEFKGKADYGYTF; cdr3_nt: TGCGCCAGCAGTGAGTTTAAAGGCAAGGCTGACTATGGCTACACCTTC
j_call: TRBJ2-5; clone_size: NA; v_call: TRBV28; d_call: NA; cdr3_aa: CASSLSSSVGTQYF; cdr3_nt: TGTGCCAGCAGTTTATCAAGTTCGGTAGGGACCCAGTACTTC
j_call: TRBJ1-1; clone_size: NA; v_call: TRBV11-1; d_call: TRBD1; cdr3_aa: CASSRTGAWNTEAFF; cdr3_nt: TGTGCCAGCAGCCGGACAGGGGCCTGGAACACTGAAGCTTTCTTT
j_call: TRBJ2-7; clone_size: NA; v_call: TRBV6-1; d_call: TRBD2; cdr3_aa: CASSFLAGGPYEQYF; cdr3_nt: TGTGCCAGCAGTTTTTTAGCGGGAGGTCCCTACGAGCAGTACTTC
j_call: TRBJ2-3; clone_size: NA; v_call: TRBV29-1; d_call: NA; cdr3_aa: CSVAGTPEVTQYF; cdr3_nt: TGCAGCGTTGCCGGGACCCCGGAGGTTACGCAGTATTTT
j_call: TRBJ2-5; clone_size: NA; v_call: TRBV27; d_call: NA; cdr3_aa: CASSFQDSTETQYF; cdr3_nt: TGTGCCAGCAGTTTTCAGGACTCGACAGAGACCCAGTACTTC
j_call: TRBJ2-5; clone_size: NA; v_call: TRBV6-9; d_call: TRBD1; cdr3_aa: CASSQYRGETQYF; cdr3_nt: TGTGCCAGCAGTCAATACAGGGGTGAGACCCAGTACTTC
j_call: TRBJ2-2; clone_size: once; v_call: TRBV5-4; d_call: TRBD1; cdr3_aa: CASSLLYGTGSNTGELFF; cdr3_nt: TGTGCCAGCAGCTTGTTATACGGGACAGGTTCGAACACCGGGGAGCTGTTTTTT
j_call: TRBJ2-4; clone_size: NA; v_call: TRBV7-2; d_call: NA; cdr3_aa: CASSLGRVIQYF; cdr3_nt: TGTGCCAGCAGCTTAGGGAGGGTAATTCAGTACTTC
j_call: TRBJ2-7; clone_size: NA; v_call: TRBV10-1; d_call: TRBD2; cdr3_aa: CASRYPSGSSYEQYF; cdr3_nt: TGCGCCAGCAGGTACCCTAGCGGGAGCTCCTACGAGCAGTACTTC
j_call: TRBJ2-4; clone_size: NA; v_call: TRBV12-1; d_call: NA; cdr3_aa: CASSSRLVMDIQYF; cdr3_nt: TGTGCCAGCAGCTCTAGACTAGTAATGGACATTCAGTACTTC
j_call: TRBJ2-3; clone_size: NA; v_call: TRBV19; d_call: NA; cdr3_aa: CASSIPGGTDTQYF; cdr3_nt: TGTGCCAGTAGTATTCCTGGGGGCACAGATACGCAGTATTTT
j_call: TRBJ2-5; clone_size: NA; v_call: TRBV7-2; d_call: TRBD1; cdr3_aa: CASSLQGQGRETQYF; cdr3_nt: TGTGCCAGCAGCTTACAGGGACAGGGGAGGGAGACCCAGTACTTC